Ten or more counts support the clone carrying this TCR beta chain. Antigen specificity is unknown. Template-switch 5'RACE cDNA synthesis added a 10-nucleotide unique molecular identifier. TCRdb fed the 5' RACE reads into MiXCR, producing one record per CDR3 protein. Of about 59,000 distinct CDR3 sequences in the sample, 3% to 4.5% are singletons; the top ten hold about 3.1%. The sample belongs to a study of neurological immune-mediated disorders. Study findings and constraints: Phylogenetically, 18 of 34 multiple sclerosis patients' repertoires fell into one related-CDR3 cluster, a possible signature. With the multiple sclerosis repertoire cluster, neither clinical nor MRI features showed any association.

Germline V lookup: CDR1 SEHNR, CDR2 FQNEAQ (reference sequence). The CDR3 has 11 amino acids. V lost 2 bases and J 9 bases, leaving 5 bases between the germline ends. This TCR came from a woman aged 25-40 years with multiple sclerosis. The source material was PBMCs. The chain carries TRBV7-9 and TRBJ2-1; D gene ambiguous. The CDR3 coding sequence is TGTGCCAGCAGCTTATGGGTTGAGCAGTTCTTC. Protein product: CASSLWVEQFF.